The 10 T cell receptor beta chains listed next were all sequenced from one sample in a study of a mutant IDH1 vaccine in newly diagnosed glioma (dated by TCRdb to about 2021). The time point label, read with the paper, signifies: baseline, week 1 (first vaccination visit). The label giving this sample's treatment or condition can be read as: pre-vaccination baseline after standard-of-care therapy. The protocol used for the library was the immunoSEQ multiplex PCR assay. TCRdb took over this immuneACCESS table, retaining in-frame rearrangements with V and J assigned. Such tables are incomplete; in checked studies, under half of the missing clones stem from an unresolved V gene, and the remainder is unexplained. The sample table contains 50,000 or so clones; only one count was recorded for more than 80% of them. The top ten hold 2% to 3% of the sample. Sequenced material: PBMCs, taken from a glioma patient treated with radiotherapy, temozolomide or both. Receptors were obtained from a man aged 35 to 55 with glioma.

The chain joins TRBV7-9 to TRBJ1-3; D gene uncertain. Per the germline V gene, CDR1 is SEHNR and CDR2 is FQNEAQ (reference sequence). The CDR3 has 15 amino acids. With 6 bases removed from V and 0 bases from J, the gap between germline ends came to 12 bases. For the CDR3, the DNA is TGTGCCAGCAGAGAGAGTTTAAGCTCTGGAAACACCATATATTTT. Protein: CASRESLSSGNTIYF.

The chain uses TRBV13 and TRBJ2-7, with D hard to call. This CDR3 has 14 residues. Germline assignment: CDR1 PRHDT and CDR2 FYEKMQ (reference sequence). V shed 4 bases and J shed 3 bases, with 13 bases lying between them. CDR3 nucleotides: TGTGCCAGCAGCTCCTCTACGAAGGGCTACGAGCAGTACTTC. Translation gives CASSSSTKGYEQYF.

This clone showed up just once. For the CDR3, the DNA is TGTGCCAGAAGCCGGGACAGTGAAGCTTTCTTT. It encodes CARSRDSEAFF. V usage is TRBV5-3 and J usage is TRBJ1-1; 7 bases map to TRBD1. TRBV5-3 is recorded as an ORF, its role being uncertain. V gave up 4 bases and J gave up 7 bases; unmatched junction bases: 1. The CDR3 has 11 amino acids.

This chain links TRBV7-8 with TRBJ2-2; 13 nucleotides match TRBD2. The CDR3 length is 16 residues. Germline CDR1 reads SGHVS; CDR2 reads FQNEAQ. V dropped 1 base and J dropped 4; count of bases not matched to a gene: 0. The CDR3 nucleotides read TGTGCCAGCAGCTTAGGACTAGCGGGAGGCACCGGGGAGCTGTTTTTT. Protein sequence: CASSLGLAGGTGELFF. Drawing the rest from reference TRBV7-8 and TRBJ2-2, the complete variable domain is GAGVSQSPRYKVAKRGQDVALRCDPISGHVSLFWYQQALGQGPEFLTYFQNEAQLDKSGLPSDRFFAERPEGSVSTLKIQRTQQEDSAVYLCASSLGLAGGTGELFFGEGSRLTVL.

The CDR3 nucleotides are TGTGCCAGCAGTGTGGGCCGGACTCTTAACGAGCAGTACTTC. Its translation is CASSVGRTLNEQYF. The chain uses TRBV5-6 and TRBJ2-7; weak D call: TRBD2 (5 bases). The V gene lost 5 bases and the J gene lost 5 bases, with 17 bases spanning the gap. The CDR3 has 14 amino acids. Per germline, CDR1 SGHDT and CDR2 YYEEEE.

In this sample, this clone turned up once. The chain recombines TRBV5-1 with TRBJ2-3; D gene unclear. Germline values: CDR1 SGHRS, CDR2 YFSETQ. The CDR3 extends over 13 amino acids. Between the trimmed V and J ends, which lost 2 bases and 5 bases, there was a span of 9 bases. The CDR3 region is CASSFATLDTQYF. For the CDR3, the DNA is TGCGCCAGCAGCTTCGCAACCCTAGATACGCAGTATTTT.

The chain has TRBV28 and TRBJ2-3; 9 positions match TRBD2. The CDR3 spans 18 residues. Germline V gene lookup returns CDR1 MDHEN and CDR2 SYDVKM. V gave up 6 bases and J gave up 0 bases; unmatched junction bases: 13. This CDR3 reads CASRPTSGQLPSTDTQYF. The CDR3 nucleotides are TGTGCCAGCAGACCTACTAGCGGGCAGCTTCCAAGCACAGATACGCAGTATTTT.

This rearrangement joins TRBV4-3 to TRBJ1-4; the match to TRBD1 covers 8 bases. This CDR3 comprises 19 residues. Germline V gives CDR1 LGHNA, CDR2 YSLEER. V trimming: 0 bases; J trimming: 0 bases; junction bases outside the gene matches: 9. The CDR3 spells CASSQDLRDRFATNEKLFF. DNA for the CDR3: TGCGCCAGCAGCCAAGATCTTAGGGACAGGTTTGCAACTAATGAAAAACTGTTTTTT.

The gene calls are TRBV7-9 and TRBJ2-1; no definite D call. Deletions cut 1 base from V and 4 bases from J, with 11 bases between. The CDR3 sequence is 15 residues long. The germline V gene has CDR1 SEHNR and CDR2 FQNEAQ (reference sequence). CDR3: CASSLGRIGYNEQFF. The CDR3 DNA reads TGTGCCAGCAGCTTAGGGAGAATTGGGTACAATGAGCAGTTCTTC.

This chain links TRBV11-2 with TRBJ1-2; D gene ambiguous. The CDR3 is made up of 13 amino acids. V was trimmed by 0 bases and J by 8 bases, leaving 10 bases between them. CDR1 and CDR2 (germline): SGHAT, FQNNGV. DNA of the CDR3: TGTGCCAGCAGCTTAGAGGGGTACAGCGGCTACACCTTC. It is translated as CASSLEGYSGYTF.